The subject of this entry is one T cell receptor (beta chain). The antigen is undetermined. This sample's treatment: oral pan-JAK inhibitor, 5-10 mg twice daily. cDNA reverse transcribed from extracted RNA served as the sequencing template. TCRdb's copy holds only in-frame clones and misses some; the assay was immunoSEQ multiplex PCR. The profile shows about 74,000 clones, 29% of them singletons. The sample is drawn from a study of CD8+ T cells in alopecia areata. For the study at large: Each day, treated patients took oral tofacitinib twice, at 5 to 10 mg per dose. Severity in treated patients was scored by percentage of scalp area affected.

The ends were cut back, 1 base at V and 8 bases at J, with 12 bases in the middle. Germline V gene lookup returns CDR1 MNHEY and CDR2 SVGAGI. The CDR3 consists of 14 residues. Whole-study results and caveats: Possibly because of HLA-related factors, TCR sharing was less clear across patients than in mice. Scalp clonality decreased significantly with tofacitinib, and so did expanded CD8+ clones among the top 100.

The starting material was CD8+ T cells sorted from blood, obtained at week 4, from a patient treated with tofacitinib. The source is a human donor with alopecia areata. The chain employs TRBV6-5 and TRBJ2-1; possible D gene TRBD1, 7 bases. DNA for the CDR3: TGTGCCAGCAGTTACTGGCAGGGGGAGGATGAGCAGTTCTTC. Residues: CASSYWQGEDEQFF.